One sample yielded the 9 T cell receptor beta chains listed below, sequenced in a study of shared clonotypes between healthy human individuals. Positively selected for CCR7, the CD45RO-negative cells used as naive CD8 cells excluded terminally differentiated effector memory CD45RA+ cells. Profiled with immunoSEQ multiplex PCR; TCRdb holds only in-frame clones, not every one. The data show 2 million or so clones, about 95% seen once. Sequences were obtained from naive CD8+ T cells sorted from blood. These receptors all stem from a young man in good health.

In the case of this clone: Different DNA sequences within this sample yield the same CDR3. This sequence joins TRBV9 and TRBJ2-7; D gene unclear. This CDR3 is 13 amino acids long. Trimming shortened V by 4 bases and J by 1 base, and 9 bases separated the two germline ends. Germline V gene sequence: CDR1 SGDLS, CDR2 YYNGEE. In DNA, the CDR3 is TGTGCCAGCAGCCCGAGGACGTCCTACGAGCAGTACTTC. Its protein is CASSPRTSYEQYF.

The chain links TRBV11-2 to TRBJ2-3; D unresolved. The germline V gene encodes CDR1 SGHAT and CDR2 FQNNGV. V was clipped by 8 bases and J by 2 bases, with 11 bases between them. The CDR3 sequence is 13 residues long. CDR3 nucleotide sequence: TGTGCCAGCCTCCGGTACGACACAGATACGCAGTATTTT. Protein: CASLRYDTDTQYF.

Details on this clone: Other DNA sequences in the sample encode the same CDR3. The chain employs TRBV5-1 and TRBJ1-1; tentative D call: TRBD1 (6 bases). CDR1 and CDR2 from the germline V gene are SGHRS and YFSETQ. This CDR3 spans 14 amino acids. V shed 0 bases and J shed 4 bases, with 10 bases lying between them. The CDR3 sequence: CASSLEGGLTEAFF. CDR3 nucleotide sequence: TGCGCCAGCAGCTTGGAGGGGGGCCTCACTGAAGCTTTCTTT.

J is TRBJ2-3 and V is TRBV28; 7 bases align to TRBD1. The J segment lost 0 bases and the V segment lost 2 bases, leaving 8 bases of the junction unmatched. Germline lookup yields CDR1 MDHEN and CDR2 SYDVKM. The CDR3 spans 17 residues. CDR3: CASSLLGTEPSTDTQYF. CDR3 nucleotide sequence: TGTGCCAGCAGTTTACTCGGGACAGAGCCTAGCACAGATACGCAGTATTTT.

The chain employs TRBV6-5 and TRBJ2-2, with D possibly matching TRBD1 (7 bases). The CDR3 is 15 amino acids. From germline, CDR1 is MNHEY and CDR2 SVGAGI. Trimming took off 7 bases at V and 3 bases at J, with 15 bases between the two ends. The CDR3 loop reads CASTAGGSYTGELFF. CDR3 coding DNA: TGTGCCAGCACTGCAGGGGGGTCGTACACCGGGGAGCTGTTTTTT.

Here the CDR3 DNA reads TGTGCCAGCAGCTTAGCGAAGGGATTGATTCGTGGCTACACCTTC. This encodes CASSLAKGLIRGYTF. The rearrangement links TRBV7-2 to TRBJ1-2; D uncertain. From germline, CDR1 is SGHTA and CDR2 FQGNSA. V lost 0 bases to trimming and J lost 7 bases, with 15 bases between them. The CDR3 spans 15 residues.

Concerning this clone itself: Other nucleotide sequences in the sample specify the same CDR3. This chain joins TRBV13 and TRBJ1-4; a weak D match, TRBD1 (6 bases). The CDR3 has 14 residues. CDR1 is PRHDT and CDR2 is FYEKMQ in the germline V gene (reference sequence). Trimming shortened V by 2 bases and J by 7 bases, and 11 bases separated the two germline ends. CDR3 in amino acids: CASSLRGAGEKLFF. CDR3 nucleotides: TGTGCCAGCAGCTTACGGGGGGCGGGTGAAAAACTGTTTTTT.

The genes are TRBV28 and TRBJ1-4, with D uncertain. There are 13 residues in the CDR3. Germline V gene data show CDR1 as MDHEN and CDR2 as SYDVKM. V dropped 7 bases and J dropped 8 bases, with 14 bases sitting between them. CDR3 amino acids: CASKEGLDEKLFF. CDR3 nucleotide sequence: TGTGCCAGCAAGGAGGGTTTGGACGAAAAACTGTTTTTT. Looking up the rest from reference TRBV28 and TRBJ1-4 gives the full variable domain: DVKVTQSSRYLVKRTGEKVFLECVQDMDHENMFWYRQDPGLGLRLIYFSYDVKMKEKGDIPEGYSVSREKKERFSLILESASTNQTSMYLCASKEGLDEKLFFGSGTQLSVL.

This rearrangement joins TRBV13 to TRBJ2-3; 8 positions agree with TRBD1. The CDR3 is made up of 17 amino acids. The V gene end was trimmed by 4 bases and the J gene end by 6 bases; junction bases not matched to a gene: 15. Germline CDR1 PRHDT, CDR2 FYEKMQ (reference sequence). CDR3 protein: CASSSMTGEGVRDTQYF. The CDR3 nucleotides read TGTGCCAGCAGCTCCATGACAGGGGAAGGGGTAAGGGATACGCAGTATTTT.